This is a list of T cell receptor beta chains from one sample in a study of human T cells and chemical hapten exposure. TCRdb reprocessed the RACE reads with MiXCR, giving one entry per CDR3 protein. The sample lists fewer than 70,000 distinct CDR3 sequences; approximately 11% were seen once. Sequenced here: whole blood, sampled in connection with sensitization to the hapten diphenylcyclopropenone (DPC). The origin of the receptors is a woman in her fifties or sixties with alopecia areata. Some clones in this sample may be carry-over from other donors' samples. CDR3s include the opening cysteine and the closing phenylalanine or tryptophan. Each record gives: V gene, J gene, CDR3 length, D gene, clone size, CDR3 protein, CDR3 DNA. A D gene is named only where the DNA matches it firmly. Only some rows state a clone size, as once, few, many or a class for expanded clones.

>TRBV7-2|TRBJ1-5|14|.|many
CASSPGEAYQPQHF
TGTGCCAGCAGCCCGGGGGAGGCCTATCAGCCCCAGCATTTT
>TRBV5-1|TRBJ1-1|15|.|many
CASSLADTMNTEAFF
TGCGCCAGCAGCTTGGCGGACACCATGAACACTGAAGCTTTCTTT
>TRBV20-1|TRBJ1-2|13|.|.
CSARTGRPYGYTF
TGCAGTGCTAGGACCGGACGGCCCTATGGCTACACCTTC
>TRBV6-5|TRBJ2-1|14|.|many
CASSYSLGQNEQFF
TGTGCCAGCAGTTACAGTCTTGGCCAGAATGAGCAGTTCTTC
>TRBV11-3|TRBJ1-1|12|.|.
CASSFMDTEAFF
TGTGCCAGCAGCTTTATGGACACTGAAGCTTTCTTT
>TRBV4-1|TRBJ2-1|19|TRBD2|many
CASSQVLAGGTLSYNEQFF
TGCGCCAGCAGCCAAGTACTAGCGGGAGGCACCTTATCCTACAATGAGCAGTTCTTC
>TRBV12-3/TRBV12-4|TRBJ2-7|15|TRBD1|few
CASSPTGTGDREQYF
TGTGCCAGCAGTCCCACCGGGACAGGGGATCGCGAGCAGTACTTC
>TRBV2|TRBJ1-6|15|.|few
CASSDQGVENSPLHF
TGTGCCAGCAGTGATCAGGGAGTAGAGAATTCACCCCTCCACTTT
>TRBV7-2|TRBJ2-1|15|.|few
CASSRGSSSYNEQFF
TGTGCCAGCAGCCGAGGTTCGAGCTCCTACAATGAGCAGTTCTTC
>TRBV27|TRBJ2-7|12|TRBD2|.
CASSPPGGRRYF
TGTGCCAGCAGTCCGCCGGGGGGTCGCCGGTACTTC
>TRBV9|TRBJ1-4|16|.|.
CASSVGPDAGAGKLFF
TGTGCCAGCAGCGTAGGCCCCGACGCAGGGGCTGGGAAACTGTTTTTT
>TRBV11-3|TRBJ1-1|13|.|few
CASSLDLQGRAFF
TGTGCCAGCAGCTTAGATCTGCAGGGAAGGGCTTTCTTT
>TRBV5-6|TRBJ2-7|14|.|.
CASMKSGGSYEQYF
TGTGCCAGCATGAAGTCCGGGGGTAGCTACGAGCAGTACTTC
>TRBV6-2/TRBV6-3|TRBJ1-1|15|TRBD1|.
CASSPRGQGETEAFF
TGTGCCAGCAGCCCTCGGGGACAGGGGGAGACTGAAGCTTTCTTT
>TRBV12-3/TRBV12-4|TRBJ1-5|12|.|few
CASRDYGSPQHF
TGTGCCAGCCGGGACTACGGGTCGCCCCAGCATTTT
>TRBV12-3/TRBV12-4|TRBJ2-4|16|TRBD2|.
CASSSVAGGSQNIQYF
TGTGCCAGCAGTTCAGTAGCGGGGGGGTCTCAAAACATTCAGTACTTC
>TRBV7-2|TRBJ1-4|13|.|many
CASTGLANEKLFF
TGTGCCAGCACTGGGCTCGCTAATGAAAAACTGTTTTTT
>TRBV18|TRBJ2-1|20|TRBD2|many
CASSPTGLAGAPVSYNEQFF
TGTGCCAGCTCACCGACGGGACTAGCGGGGGCCCCGGTCTCCTACAATGAGCAGTTCTTC
>TRBV18|TRBJ2-1|13|.|many
CASSPRDLGEQFF
TGTGCCAGCTCACCAAGGGACTTAGGGGAGCAGTTCTTC
>TRBV28|TRBJ2-7|15|.|.
CASRTTAPKPYEQYF
TGTGCCAGCAGAACAACAGCTCCCAAACCCTACGAGCAGTACTTC
>TRBV28|TRBJ2-4|14|.|few
CASSLKGPGDIQYF
TGTGCCAGCAGTTTAAAGGGTCCTGGGGACATTCAGTACTTC
>TRBV4-2|TRBJ1-4|13|.|many
CASSQRPAEKLFF
TGTGCCAGCAGCCAAAGGCCCGCTGAAAAACTGTTTTTT
>TRBV28|TRBJ2-1|16|.|many
CASSLTGSSRDNEQFF
TGTGCCAGCAGTTTAACGGGTTCTAGCAGGGACAATGAGCAGTTCTTC
>TRBV27|TRBJ1-4|13|TRBD1|many
CASRGGGLEKLFF
TGTGCCAGCAGAGGAGGGGGCCTTGAAAAACTGTTTTTT
>TRBV7-8|TRBJ1-1|18|TRBD1|medium-sized
CASSLYSGTGVFDTEAFF
TGTGCCAGCAGCCTATACTCCGGGACAGGGGTTTTTGACACTGAAGCTTTCTTT
>TRBV19|TRBJ2-2|15|.|.
CASTGTRPNTGELFF
TGTGCCAGTACGGGGACTCGGCCGAACACCGGGGAGCTGTTTTTT
>TRBV15|TRBJ1-1|17|TRBD1|many
CATSRALGTGTPITAFF
TGTGCCACCAGCAGAGCACTCGGGACAGGCACCCCAATTACCGCTTTCTTT
>TRBV6-6|TRBJ1-6|15|.|.
CASGNRDSYNSPLHF
TGTGCCAGCGGGAATCGAGATTCCTATAATTCACCCCTCCATTTT
>TRBV28|TRBJ1-1|16|TRBD1|many
CASRRGQGALNTEAFF
TGTGCCAGCAGACGAGGACAGGGGGCTTTGAACACTGAAGCTTTCTTT
>TRBV18|TRBJ1-3|15|.|.
CASSPSTGIGNTIYF
TGTGCCAGCTCACCCTCGACAGGAATTGGAAACACCATATATTTT
>TRBV28|TRBJ1-1|13|.|many
CASRLAMNTEAFF
TGTGCCAGCAGGCTGGCCATGAACACTGAAGCTTTCTTT
>TRBV29-1|TRBJ1-1|13|.|once
CSVGLMMNTEAFF
TGCAGCGTTGGACTGATGATGAACACTGAAGCTTTCTTT
>TRBV28|TRBJ2-7|14|TRBD2|.
CASTISGRASREYF
TGTGCCAGCACCATCAGCGGGAGGGCGTCCAGGGAGTACTTC
>TRBV9|TRBJ1-1|13|.|.
CASSVTGNTEAFF
TGTGCCAGCAGCGTGACAGGGAACACTGAAGCTTTCTTT
>TRBV5-1|TRBJ2-5|16|TRBD2|.
CASSLGGGRSQETQYF
TGCGCCAGCAGCTTGGGTGGCGGGAGATCCCAAGAGACCCAGTACTTC
>TRBV20-1|TRBJ2-5|15|.|.
CSAVPLRAVGETQHF
TGCAGTGCTGTCCCTCTGAGGGCGGTCGGGGAGACCCAGCACTTC
>TRBV20-1|TRBJ1-1|15|.|many
CSGSGSGAMNTEAFF
TGCAGTGGCTCAGGGAGTGGGGCAATGAACACTGAAGCTTTCTTT
>TRBV12-3/TRBV12-4|TRBJ2-3|15|TRBD2|.
CASSLLAGPTDTQYF
TGTGCCAGCAGTTTACTAGCGGGACCCACAGATACGCAGTATTTT
>TRBV7-9|TRBJ1-6|16|.|many
CASSPGSGGNNSPLHF
TGTGCCAGCAGTCCGGGGAGCGGGGGCAATAATTCACCCCTCCACTTT
>TRBV29-1|TRBJ1-1|10|.|few
CSVRSGEAFF
TGCAGCGTGCGATCGGGTGAAGCTTTCTTT
>TRBV5-1|TRBJ2-1|13|.|few
CASSHRDYNEQFF
TGCGCCAGCAGCCACCGGGACTACAATGAGCAGTTCTTC
>TRBV20-1|TRBJ1-5|12|.|.
CSAIYGAQPQHF
TGCAGTGCGATCTACGGGGCCCAGCCCCAGCATTTT
>TRBV20-1|TRBJ1-1|16|TRBD1|few
CSARVGTGGRVTEAFF
TGCAGTGCTAGGGTCGGGACAGGGGGTAGGGTCACTGAAGCTTTCTTT
>TRBV28|TRBJ2-7|12|.|few
CASATGPYEQYF
TGTGCCAGCGCGACCGGGCCCTACGAGCAGTACTTC